The present entry profiles one TCR beta chain with its context. The second PCR ran about 6 to 11 cycles with a sample-barcoded 5' primer and J-beta primers. Each of the cDNA molecules was tagged by a template-switch adaptor with 12 random nucleotides. Sequencing recovered at least 3 million CDR3-containing paired-end reads from each sample. MiXCR, run by TCRdb on the 5' RACE reads, gives a single entry per CDR3 protein. Among hundreds of thousands of distinct CDR3 sequences, around a quarter were seen once, and the ten largest hold around 9.2%. The CDR3 has 14 residues. Germline values: CDR1 SGHTA, CDR2 FQGNSA. The ends were cut back, 1 base at V and 6 bases at J, with 11 bases in the middle. This entry is derived from a study of blood T cells in healthy people across ages. The same sample was also studied in work on T cells of mothers and their children.

V gene TRBV7-2 combines with J gene TRBJ2-3; D may be TRBD2 (6 bases). The TCR was taken from a boy younger than 18 in good health. Material: blood. CDR3 sequence reads: CASSLVLASDTQYF. CDR3 DNA sequence: TGTGCCAGCAGCTTAGTTCTAGCGTCGGATACGCAGTATTTT.